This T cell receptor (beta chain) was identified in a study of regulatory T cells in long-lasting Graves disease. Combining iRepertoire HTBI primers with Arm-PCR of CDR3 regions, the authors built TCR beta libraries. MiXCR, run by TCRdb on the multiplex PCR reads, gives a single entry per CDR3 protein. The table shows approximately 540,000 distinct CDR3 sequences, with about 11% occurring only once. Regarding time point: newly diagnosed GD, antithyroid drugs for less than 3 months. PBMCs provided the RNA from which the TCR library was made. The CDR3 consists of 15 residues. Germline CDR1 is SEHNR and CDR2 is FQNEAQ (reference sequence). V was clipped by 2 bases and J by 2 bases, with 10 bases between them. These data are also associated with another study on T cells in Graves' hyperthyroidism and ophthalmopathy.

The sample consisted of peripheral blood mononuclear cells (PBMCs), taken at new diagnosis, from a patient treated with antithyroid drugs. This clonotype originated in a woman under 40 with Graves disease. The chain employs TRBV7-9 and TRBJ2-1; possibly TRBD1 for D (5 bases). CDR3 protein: CASSLQGSPYNEQFF. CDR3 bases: TGTGCCAGCAGCTTACAGGGAAGCCCCTACAATGAGCAGTTCTTC.